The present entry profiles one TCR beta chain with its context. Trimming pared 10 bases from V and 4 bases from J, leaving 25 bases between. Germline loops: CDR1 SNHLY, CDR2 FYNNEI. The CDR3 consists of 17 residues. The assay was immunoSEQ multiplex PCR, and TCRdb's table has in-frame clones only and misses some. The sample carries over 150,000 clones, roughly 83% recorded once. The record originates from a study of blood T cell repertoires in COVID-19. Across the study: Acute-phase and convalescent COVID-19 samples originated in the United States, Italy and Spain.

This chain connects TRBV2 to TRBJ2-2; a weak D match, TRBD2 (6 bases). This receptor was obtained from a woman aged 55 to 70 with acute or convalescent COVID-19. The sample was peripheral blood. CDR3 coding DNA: TGTGCCACCCTCCTCCCCCGGGGGATCTCAACCACCGGGGAGCTGTTTTTT. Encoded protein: CATLLPRGISTTGELFF. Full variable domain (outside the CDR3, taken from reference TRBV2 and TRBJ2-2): EPEVTQTPSHQVTQMGQEVILRCVPISNHLYFYWYRQILGQKVEFLVSFYNNEISEKSEIFDDQFSVERPDGSNFTLKIRSTKLEDSAMYFCATLLPRGISTTGELFFGEGSRLTVL.